Listed here are 24 T cell receptor beta chains from one sample, sequenced in a study of blood T cell repertoires in COVID-19 (dated by TCRdb to 2020 to 2022). Library generation was performed with the immunoSEQ multiplex PCR assay. The table was pulled from immuneACCESS by TCRdb, which kept in-frame rearrangements only. Such tables lose some clones; where checked, under half of the loss comes from unresolved V genes, and the rest has no known cause. This sample comprises hundreds of thousands of clones, 75% to 90% of them detected only once. The leading ten clones occupy less than 2.5% of the sample. The specimen sequenced was PBMCs or T cells enriched from blood (not recorded which). These receptors came from a woman aged 18-29 years who had recovered from COVID-19.

The rearrangement joins TRBV28 to TRBJ2-1; a possible D gene is TRBD1 (7 bases). Trimming pared 2 bases from V and 8 bases from J, leaving 22 bases between. The CDR3 loop spans 17 amino acids. The germline gives CDR1 MDHEN, CDR2 SYDVKM. The CDR3 reads CASSLVRRGRSGDEQFF. CDR3 bases: TGTGCCAGCAGTTTAGTACGAAGGGGGCGGTCGGGGGATGAGCAGTTCTTC.

This chain joins TRBV27 and TRBJ1-2, with 8 bases aligning to TRBD1. The V gene's germline CDR1 is MNHEY and CDR2 SMNVEV (reference sequence). This CDR3 contains 12 residues. With V trimmed by 10 bases and J by 5 bases, 6 bases remained unmatched. The CDR3 DNA sequence: TGTGCCACCTCCCAGGGGGCTTATGGCTACACCTTC. Protein: CATSQGAYGYTF.

This chain connects TRBV5-5 to TRBJ2-1, with 7 bases that match TRBD1. After removal of 3 bases from V and 5 bases from J, the junction contained 5 bases not matched to a gene. CDR1 SGHKS and CDR2 YYEKEE come from the germline V gene (reference sequence). The CDR3 totals 14 residues. The CDR3 protein is CASSSEGAHNEQFF. In DNA, the CDR3 is TGTGCCAGCAGCTCCGAGGGGGCCCACAATGAGCAGTTCTTC.

The chain is built from TRBV11-2 and TRBJ2-7; D remains unclear. CDR3 length: 12 residues. CDR1 is SGHAT and CDR2 is FQNNGV in the germline V gene. The V end was cut by 3 bases, the J end by 7 bases, with 10 bases between. CDR3 amino acids: CASSLVGWEQYF. The CDR3, as DNA: TGTGCCAGCAGCTTGGTCGGGTGGGAGCAGTACTTC. The entire variable domain, with the rest obtained from reference TRBV11-2 and TRBJ2-7, is as follows: EAGVAQSPRYKIIEKRQSVAFWCNPISGHATLYWYQQILGQGPKLLIQFQNNGVVDDSQLPKDRFSAERLKGVDSTLKIQPAKLEDSAVYLCASSLVGWEQYFGPGTRLTVT.

The CDR3 DNA follows: TGTGCCAGCAGCGTTCGGGACAGGCCTCCTGGGGCCAACGTCCTGACTTTC. Its protein product is CASSVRDRPPGANVLTF. V and J are TRBV9 and TRBJ2-6, with 8 bases fitting TRBD1. Germline V gene sequence: CDR1 SGDLS, CDR2 YYNGEE. Trimming removed 2 bases from V and 2 bases from J; junction bases left unmatched: 6. The CDR3 spans 17 residues. Full variable domain (rest looked up from reference TRBV9 and TRBJ2-6): DSGVTQTPKHLITATGQRVTLRCSPRSGDLSVYWYQQSLDQGLQFLIQYYNGEERAKGNILERFSAQQFPDLHSELNLSSLELGDSALYFCASSVRDRPPGANVLTFGAGSRLTVL.

The chain employs TRBV6-4 and TRBJ2-6; 8 bases are shared with TRBD2. In germline, CDR1 is MRHNA, CDR2 SNTAGT. The CDR3 loop spans 15 amino acids. Germline trimming cut 5 bases from V and 2 bases from J; bases unmatched to any gene: 2. The CDR3 spells CASSTGGAGANVLTF. The CDR3 nucleotides read TGTGCCAGCAGTACCGGGGGGGCTGGGGCCAACGTCCTGACTTTC.

V usage is TRBV19 and J usage is TRBJ1-1; D may be TRBD1 (5 bases). Germline CDR1 LNHDA, CDR2 SQIVND (reference sequence). Trimming shortened V by 4 bases and J by 1 base, and 10 bases separated the two germline ends. CDR3 size: 14 residues. The CDR3 region has the DNA TGTGCCAGTAGTAGAGGCAGGGAGAACACTGAAGCTTTCTTT. It codes for CASSRGRENTEAFF.

This chain connects TRBV6-5 to TRBJ1-2, with 8 bases identical to TRBD1. The CDR3 is made up of 15 amino acids. With V trimmed by 6 bases and J by 6 bases, 12 bases remained unmatched. In germline, CDR1 is MNHEY, CDR2 SVGAGI. The CDR3 sequence: CASSRNNGQGNGYTF. CDR3 coding DNA: TGTGCCAGCAGCCGCAATAATGGACAGGGAAATGGCTACACCTTC.

The CDR3 here is CASSAGDGSTGELFF. CDR3 sequence (DNA): TGCGCCAGCAGCGCGGGGGACGGATCCACCGGGGAGCTGTTTTTT. The J gene is TRBJ2-2, the V gene TRBV5-1, with TRBD2 matching over 7 bases. Losses at the gene ends were 4 bases for V and 4 bases for J; bases not matched to a gene: 7. Germline lookup yields CDR1 SGHRS and CDR2 YFSETQ. The CDR3 runs 15 residues.

V is TRBV7-9 and J is TRBJ1-1; D call uncertain. The CDR3 is 13 residues long. V was shortened by 5 bases and J by 3 bases, with 10 bases between the two germline ends. The germline gives CDR1 SEHNR, CDR2 FQNEAQ (reference sequence). The CDR3 here is CASSPFQDTEAFF. In nucleotides, the CDR3 is TGTGCCAGCAGCCCCTTTCAGGACACTGAAGCTTTCTTT.

The chain uses TRBV5-1 and TRBJ2-1; D uncertain. The CDR3 consists of 11 residues. In germline, CDR1 is SGHRS, CDR2 YFSETQ. Trimming shortened V by 0 bases and J by 9 bases, and 4 bases separated the two germline ends. CDR3: CASSLVGEQFF. The CDR3 nucleotides are TGCGCCAGCAGCTTGGTCGGTGAGCAGTTCTTC.

The chain couples TRBV9 to TRBJ2-1; D call uncertain. The CDR3 contains 16 residues. Germline V gene sequence: CDR1 SGDLS, CDR2 YYNGEE. Between the trimmed V and J ends, which lost 0 bases and 5 bases, there was a span of 15 bases. CDR3 sequence reads: CASSVAGQYPDNEQFF. CDR3 DNA: TGTGCCAGCAGCGTAGCTGGGCAGTATCCCGACAATGAGCAGTTCTTC.

J is TRBJ2-3 and V is TRBV11-2, with TRBD2 matching 8 bases. J was trimmed by 0 bases and V by 1 base; bases with no gene match: 9. Germline-derived CDR1 and CDR2 are SGHAT and FQNNGV. CDR3 size: 18 residues. The CDR3 DNA reads TGTGCCAGCAGCTTAGTTGTATTTAGCGGGATGAGCACAGATACGCAGTATTTT. This codes for CASSLVVFSGMSTDTQYF. The variable domain in full, completed from reference TRBV11-2 and TRBJ2-3, reads EAGVAQSPRYKIIEKRQSVAFWCNPISGHATLYWYQQILGQGPKLLIQFQNNGVVDDSQLPKDRFSAERLKGVDSTLKIQPAKLEDSAVYLCASSLVVFSGMSTDTQYFGPGTRLTVL.

This clone was detected only once. The CDR3 is CASSQRSGFGETQYF. CDR3 sequence (DNA): TGTGCCAGCAGCCAAAGATCAGGGTTTGGAGAGACCCAGTACTTC. The chain has TRBV3-1 (or the pseudogene TRBV3-2) and TRBJ2-5, with D possibly TRBD1 on 5 matching bases. The germline V and J ends were trimmed by 2 bases and 4 bases, with 14 bases remaining between them. The CDR3 has 15 residues. CDR1 LGHDT and CDR2 YNNKEL come from the germline V gene (reference sequence).

This clone was detected a few times. The V and J genes are TRBV3-1 (or the pseudogene TRBV3-2) and TRBJ2-1; 9 bases are shared with TRBD1. Germline loops: CDR1 LGHDT, CDR2 YNNKEL (reference sequence). Trimming cost V 4 bases and J 7 bases; bases outside gene matches: 11. The length of the CDR3 is 16 residues. The CDR3 coding sequence is TGTGCCAGCAGCCGACGGGGACAGGGAGTCAGGAATGAGCAGTTCTTC. Its translation: CASSRRGQGVRNEQFF.

The chain joins TRBV5-6 to TRBJ1-1; D unresolved. Germline loops: CDR1 SGHDT, CDR2 YYEEEE. The CDR3 has 14 amino acids. Trimming removed 1 base from V and 0 bases from J, with 7 bases in between. The CDR3 DNA reads as TGTGCCAGCAGCTTGAGGCGGATGAACACTGAAGCTTTCTTT. This gives the protein CASSLRRMNTEAFF.

This sequence joins TRBV2 and TRBJ2-1, with 13 nucleotides matching TRBD2. V was pared by 6 bases and J by 6 bases, with 5 bases of the junction left unmatched. The germline V gene encodes CDR1 SNHLY and CDR2 FYNNEI. There are 15 residues in the CDR3. In DNA, the CDR3 is TGTGCCAGCAGCCAAACTAGCGGGGGGGCCAATGAGCAGTTCTTC. It encodes CASSQTSGGANEQFF.

The J gene is TRBJ2-2, the V gene TRBV3-1 (or the pseudogene TRBV3-2), with D maybe TRBD2 (6 bases). Germline V CDR1 and CDR2: LGHDT, YNNKEL (reference sequence). The CDR3 contains 17 residues. V was cut by 1 base and J by 1 base, with 13 bases left in between. The CDR3 DNA is TGTGCCAGCAGCCAAGGGCCCGCGGGGCTGAACACCGGGGAGCTGTTTTTT. Its protein is CASSQGPAGLNTGELFF.

This chain links TRBV4-1 with TRBJ1-6; TRBD1 might be the D (5 bases). Germline V gives CDR1 MGHRA, CDR2 YSYEKL. This CDR3 has 14 residues. The V end was cut by 4 bases, the J end by 10 bases, with 14 bases between. The CDR3 spells CASSPGVFSSPLHF. As DNA, the CDR3 is TGCGCCAGCAGCCCGGGGGTTTTTTCCTCACCCCTCCACTTT.

This chain joins TRBV6-4 and TRBJ2-3; 10 nucleotides align to TRBD2. The CDR3 runs to 15 residues. Trimming took 5 bases from V and 6 from J; bases not matched to a gene: 8. Germline lookup yields CDR1 MRHNA and CDR2 SNTAGT. The CDR3 DNA is TGTGCCAGCAGTCAAAGGACTAGCGGAGAGGATACGCAGTATTTT. Translation gives CASSQRTSGEDTQYF.

This chain uses TRBV27 with TRBJ2-2; 11 nucleotides agree with TRBD2. Germline V gene sequence: CDR1 MNHEY, CDR2 SMNVEV (reference sequence). J lost 5 bases, V lost 4 bases, and 3 bases had no gene match. The CDR3 runs to 15 residues. In nucleotides, the CDR3 is TGTGCCAGCAGTTCACTAGCGGGGGTTACCGGGGAGCTGTTTTTT. Its translation: CASSSLAGVTGELFF.

This clone was found once. The V and J genes are TRBV3-1 (or the pseudogene TRBV3-2) and TRBJ1-2; 8 bases are a match to TRBD1. This CDR3 has 17 amino acids. The V and J ends lost 0 bases and 1 base, in that order; junction bases with no gene match: 7. Germline assignment: CDR1 LGHDT and CDR2 YNNKEL (reference sequence). For the CDR3, the DNA is TGTGCCAGCAGCCAAGATCAGGGGGCCCCAGTTAACTATGGCTACACCTTC. Translating gives CASSQDQGAPVNYGYTF.

The rearrangement uses TRBV5-6 and TRBJ1-4, with 9 bases aligning to TRBD1. The germline V gene encodes CDR1 SGHDT and CDR2 YYEEEE. J lost 8 bases, V lost 1 base, and 3 bases had no gene match. The CDR3 contains 14 residues. The CDR3 loop reads CASSLYDRGEKLFF. CDR3 nucleotide sequence: TGTGCCAGCAGCTTGTACGACAGGGGGGAAAAACTGTTTTTT.

This chain connects TRBV28 to TRBJ1-5; D unclear. Germline lookup yields CDR1 MDHEN and CDR2 SYDVKM. V lost 1 base to trimming and J lost 7 bases, with 8 bases between them. The CDR3 has 13 residues. Written as DNA, the CDR3 is TGTGCCAGCAGTTTATCCGGGTCCCAGCCCCAGCATTTT. This translates into CASSLSGSQPQHF. The whole variable domain, filled in from reference TRBV28 and TRBJ1-5, reads DVKVTQSSRYLVKRTGEKVFLECVQDMDHENMFWYRQDPGLGLRLIYFSYDVKMKEKGDIPEGYSVSREKKERFSLILESASTNQTSMYLCASSLSGSQPQHFGDGTRLSIL.